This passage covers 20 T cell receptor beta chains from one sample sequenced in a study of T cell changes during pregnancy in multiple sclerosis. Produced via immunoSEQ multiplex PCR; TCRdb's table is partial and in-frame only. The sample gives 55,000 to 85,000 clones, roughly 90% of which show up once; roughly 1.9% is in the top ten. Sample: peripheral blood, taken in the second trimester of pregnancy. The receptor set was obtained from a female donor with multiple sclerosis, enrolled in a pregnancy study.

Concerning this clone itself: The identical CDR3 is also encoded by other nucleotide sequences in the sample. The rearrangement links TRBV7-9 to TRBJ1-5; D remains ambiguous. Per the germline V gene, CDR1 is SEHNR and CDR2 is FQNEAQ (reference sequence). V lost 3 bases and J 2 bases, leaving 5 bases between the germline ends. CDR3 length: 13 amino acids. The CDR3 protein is CASSFPGNQPQHF. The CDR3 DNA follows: TGTGCCAGCAGCTTTCCTGGCAATCAGCCCCAGCATTTT.

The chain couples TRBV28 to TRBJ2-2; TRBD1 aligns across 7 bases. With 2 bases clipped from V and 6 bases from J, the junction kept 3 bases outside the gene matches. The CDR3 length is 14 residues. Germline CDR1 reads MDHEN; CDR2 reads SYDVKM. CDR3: CASSLLQGAGELFF. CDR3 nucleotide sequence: TGTGCCAGCAGTTTACTTCAGGGGGCCGGGGAGCTGTTTTTT. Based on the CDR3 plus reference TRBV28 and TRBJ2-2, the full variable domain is DVKVTQSSRYLVKRTGEKVFLECVQDMDHENMFWYRQDPGLGLRLIYFSYDVKMKEKGDIPEGYSVSREKKERFSLILESASTNQTSMYLCASSLLQGAGELFFGEGSRLTVL.

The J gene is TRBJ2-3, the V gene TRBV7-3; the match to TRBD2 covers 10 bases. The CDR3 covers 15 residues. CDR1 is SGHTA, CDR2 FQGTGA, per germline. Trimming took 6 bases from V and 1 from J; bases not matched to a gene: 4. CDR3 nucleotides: TGTGCCAGCAGTCCCCTAGCGGGGGGCACAGATACGCAGTATTTT. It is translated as CASSPLAGGTDTQYF.

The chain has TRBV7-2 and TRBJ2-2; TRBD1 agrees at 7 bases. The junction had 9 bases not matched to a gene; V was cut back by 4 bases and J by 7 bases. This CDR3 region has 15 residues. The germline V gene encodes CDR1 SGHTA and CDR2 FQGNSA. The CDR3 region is CASSSLQGFGGELFF. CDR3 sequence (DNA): TGTGCCAGCAGCTCCCTACAGGGGTTTGGCGGGGAGCTGTTTTTT.

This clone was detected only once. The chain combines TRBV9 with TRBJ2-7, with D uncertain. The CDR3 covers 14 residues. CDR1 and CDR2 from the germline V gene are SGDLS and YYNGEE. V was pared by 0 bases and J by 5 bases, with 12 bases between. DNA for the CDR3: TGTGCCAGCAGCGTAGGGGCAGTCCCCCACGAGCAGTACTTC. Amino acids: CASSVGAVPHEQYF.

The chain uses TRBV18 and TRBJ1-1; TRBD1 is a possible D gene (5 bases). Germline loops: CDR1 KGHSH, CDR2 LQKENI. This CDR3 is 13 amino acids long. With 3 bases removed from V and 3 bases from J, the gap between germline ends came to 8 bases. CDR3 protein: CASSPDIYTEAFF. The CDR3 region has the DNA TGTGCCAGCTCACCGGACATCTACACTGAAGCTTTCTTT.

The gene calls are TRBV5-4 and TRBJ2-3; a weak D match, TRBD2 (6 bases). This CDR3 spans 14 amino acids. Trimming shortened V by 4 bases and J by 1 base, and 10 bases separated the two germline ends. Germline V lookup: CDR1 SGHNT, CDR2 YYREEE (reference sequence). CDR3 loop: CASSTGTRTDTQYF. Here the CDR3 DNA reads TGTGCCAGCAGCACCGGGACTCGCACAGATACGCAGTATTTT.

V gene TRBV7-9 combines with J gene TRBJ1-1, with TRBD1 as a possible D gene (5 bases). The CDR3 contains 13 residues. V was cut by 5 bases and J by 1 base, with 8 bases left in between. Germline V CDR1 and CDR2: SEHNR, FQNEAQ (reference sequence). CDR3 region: CASSHQGNTEAFF. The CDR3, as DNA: TGTGCCAGCAGCCACCAGGGGAACACTGAAGCTTTCTTT.

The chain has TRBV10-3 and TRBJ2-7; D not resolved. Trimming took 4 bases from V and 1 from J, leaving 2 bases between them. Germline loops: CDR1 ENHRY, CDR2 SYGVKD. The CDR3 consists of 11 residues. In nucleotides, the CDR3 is TGTGCCATCAGTGCTTCCTACGAGCAGTACTTC. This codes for CAISASYEQYF.

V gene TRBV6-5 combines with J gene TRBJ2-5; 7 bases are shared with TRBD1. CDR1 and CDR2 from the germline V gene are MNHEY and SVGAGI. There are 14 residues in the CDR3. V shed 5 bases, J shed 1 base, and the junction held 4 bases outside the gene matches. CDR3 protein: CASSQTGTQETQYF. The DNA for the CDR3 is TGTGCCAGCAGTCAGACAGGGACCCAAGAGACCCAGTACTTC.

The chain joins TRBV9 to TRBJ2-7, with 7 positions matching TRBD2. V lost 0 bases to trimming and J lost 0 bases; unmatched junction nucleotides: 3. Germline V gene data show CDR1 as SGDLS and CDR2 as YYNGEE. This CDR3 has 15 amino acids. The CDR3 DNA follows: TGTGCCAGCAGCGTAGGCGGGACTACCTCCTACGAGCAGTACTTC. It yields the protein CASSVGGTTSYEQYF.

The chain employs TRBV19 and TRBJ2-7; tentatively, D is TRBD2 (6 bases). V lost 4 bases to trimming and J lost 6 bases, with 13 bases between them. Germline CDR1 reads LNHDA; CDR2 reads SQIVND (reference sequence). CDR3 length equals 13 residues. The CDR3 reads CASSRGDFAEQYF. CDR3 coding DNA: TGTGCCAGTAGTAGAGGGGACTTCGCCGAGCAGTACTTC.

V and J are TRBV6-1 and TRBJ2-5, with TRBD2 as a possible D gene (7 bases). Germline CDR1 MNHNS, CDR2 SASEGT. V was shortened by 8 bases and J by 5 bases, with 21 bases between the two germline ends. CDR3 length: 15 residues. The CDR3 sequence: CASQRGGRGEETQYF. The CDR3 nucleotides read TGTGCCAGCCAGAGGGGGGGTCGAGGGGAGGAGACCCAGTACTTC.

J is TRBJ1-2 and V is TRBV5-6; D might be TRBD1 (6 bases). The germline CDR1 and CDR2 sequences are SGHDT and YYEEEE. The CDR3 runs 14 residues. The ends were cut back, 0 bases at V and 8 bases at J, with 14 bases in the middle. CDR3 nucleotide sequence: TGTGCCAGCAGCTTGGTGGGGGGGGCGTACGGCTACACCTTC. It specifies CASSLVGGAYGYTF.

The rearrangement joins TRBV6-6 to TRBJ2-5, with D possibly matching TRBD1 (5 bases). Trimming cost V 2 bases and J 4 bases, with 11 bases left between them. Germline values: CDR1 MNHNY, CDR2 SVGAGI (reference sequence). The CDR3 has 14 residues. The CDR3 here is CASSYRGGLETQYF. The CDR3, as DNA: TGTGCCAGCAGTTACAGGGGCGGTTTAGAGACCCAGTACTTC.

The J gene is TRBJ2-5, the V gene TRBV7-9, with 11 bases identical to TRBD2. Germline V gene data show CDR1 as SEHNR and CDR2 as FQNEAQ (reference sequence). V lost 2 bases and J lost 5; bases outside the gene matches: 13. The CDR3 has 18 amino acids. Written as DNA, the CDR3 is TGTGCCAGCAGCTTACTTTCGGGGACTAGCGGAGGGGAGGAGACCCAGTACTTC. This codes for CASSLLSGTSGGEETQYF.

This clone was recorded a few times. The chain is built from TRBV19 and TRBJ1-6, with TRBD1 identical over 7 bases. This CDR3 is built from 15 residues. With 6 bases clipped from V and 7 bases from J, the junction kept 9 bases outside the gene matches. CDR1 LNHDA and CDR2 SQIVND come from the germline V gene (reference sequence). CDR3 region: CASSNWDRSNSPLHF. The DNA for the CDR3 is TGTGCCAGTAGCAACTGGGACAGATCAAATTCACCCCTCCACTTT. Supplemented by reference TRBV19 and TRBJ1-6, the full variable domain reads DGGITQSPKYLFRKEGQNVTLSCEQNLNHDAMYWYRQDPGQGLRLIYYSQIVNDFQKGDIAEGYSVSREKKESFPLTVTSAQKNPTAFYLCASSNWDRSNSPLHFGNGTRLTVT.

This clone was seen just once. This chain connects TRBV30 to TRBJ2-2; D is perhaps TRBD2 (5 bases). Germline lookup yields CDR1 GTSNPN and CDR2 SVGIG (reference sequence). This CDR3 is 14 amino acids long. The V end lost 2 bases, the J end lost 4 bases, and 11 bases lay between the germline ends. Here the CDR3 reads CAWSSGWGTGELFF. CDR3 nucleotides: TGTGCCTGGAGTTCGGGATGGGGCACCGGGGAGCTGTTTTTT.

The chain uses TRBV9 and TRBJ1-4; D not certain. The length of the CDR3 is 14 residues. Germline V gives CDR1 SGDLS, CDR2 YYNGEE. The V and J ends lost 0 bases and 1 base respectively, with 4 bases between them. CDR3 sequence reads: CASSVDITNEKLFF. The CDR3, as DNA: TGTGCCAGCAGCGTAGATATAACTAATGAAAAACTGTTTTTT.

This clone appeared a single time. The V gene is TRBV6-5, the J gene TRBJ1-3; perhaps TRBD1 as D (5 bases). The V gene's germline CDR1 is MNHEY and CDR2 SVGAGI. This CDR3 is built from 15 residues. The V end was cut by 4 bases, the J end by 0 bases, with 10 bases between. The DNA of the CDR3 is TGTGCCAGCAGTTCGACAGTCGCCTCTGGAAACACCATATATTTT. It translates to CASSSTVASGNTIYF.